This TCR beta chain was retrieved from a study of T cells in Graves' hyperthyroidism and ophthalmopathy. Points from the study as a whole: Blood shared most expanded thyroid clonotypes above 0.001.

Over 18 months, lack of ophthalmopathy progression marked Graves' hyperthyroidism as stable. Patients showing uncontrolled infection, other autoimmune disease, pregnancy or lactation were ineligible. The ends were cut back, 6 bases at V and 3 bases at J, with 12 bases in the middle. Germline CDR1 and CDR2: MNHEY and SVGEGT. The CDR3 has 13 residues. This clonotype was seen ten or more times. The antigen is not known. Amplification targeted TCR beta CDR3 regions from RNA transcripts. RT-PCR in the first round (using the HTBI primer set) targeted the TCR CDR3. TCRdb re-called the multiplex PCR reads with MiXCR, one entry per CDR3 protein. Among fewer than 900,000 distinct CDR3 sequences listed, 15% to 20% were seen once.

This TCR was recovered from a man in his late teens or twenties with Graves' hyperthyroidism. V is TRBV6-2 or TRBV6-3 and J is TRBJ2-7, with D hard to call. Sequenced: blood. In DNA, the CDR3 is TGTGCCAGCAGGCCCTACGAACGCTACGAGCAGTACTTC. As protein: CASRPYERYEQYF.